Following are 20 T cell receptor beta chains from one sample sequenced in a study of cytomegalovirus exposure and HLA in healthy donors. Primers for the PCR totalled 60 Vbeta and 13 Jbeta. Some clones are missing from TCRdb's copy, which holds only in-frame ones; the method was immunoSEQ multiplex PCR. This table holds 55,000 to 65,000 clones, approximately 75% found once. Sequenced input: PBMCs. These receptors were obtained from a man aged 30-40 years in good health and CMV-seropositive.

This clone was counted between two and nine times. This chain connects TRBV10-3 to TRBJ1-1, with 10 bases matching TRBD1. The V segment lost 6 bases and the J segment 3 bases; nucleotides outside the gene matches: 4. Looked up from germline, CDR1 is ENHRY and CDR2 is SYGVKD. CDR3 length: 14 residues. CDR3 sequence reads: CAIRRQGADTEAFF. CDR3 sequence (DNA): TGTGCCATCAGAAGACAGGGGGCGGACACTGAAGCTTTCTTT.

The chain is built from TRBV4-2 and TRBJ1-5; possible D gene TRBD1, 6 bases. Germline values: CDR1 LGHNA, CDR2 YNFKEQ. Between the trimmed V and J ends, which lost 4 bases and 4 bases, there was a span of 17 bases. The CDR3 covers 16 residues. The CDR3 sequence: CASSPSQGSGNQPQHF. The CDR3 nucleotides read TGTGCCAGCAGCCCCAGCCAGGGGAGTGGAAATCAGCCCCAGCATTTT.

This clone has a handful of counts. CDR3 protein: CASSPREGGTDTQYF. CDR3 coding DNA: TGTGCCAGCAGTCCCCGGGAGGGCGGCACAGATACGCAGTATTTT. This chain connects TRBV6-1 to TRBJ2-3; TRBD2 matches at 8 bases. V shed 5 bases and J 1 base; nucleotides not matched to a gene: 5. The length of the CDR3 is 15 residues. CDR1 MNHNS and CDR2 SASEGT come from the germline V gene.

The chain combines TRBV13 with TRBJ2-3; maybe TRBD2 (7 bases). Germline loops: CDR1 PRHDT, CDR2 FYEKMQ (reference sequence). The CDR3 is 15 residues long. Trimming left V 2 bases short and J 5 bases short, with 14 bases between. The CDR3 DNA is TGTGCCAGCAGCTTATTACAGGGCGGGAGAGATACGCAGTATTTT. Encoded protein: CASSLLQGGRDTQYF.

This clone appeared a few times. The genes are TRBV5-4 and TRBJ1-1; 8 bases line up with TRBD1. The CDR3 contains 15 residues. V gave up 2 bases and J gave up 1 base; unmatched junction bases: 4. Germline V gene lookup returns CDR1 SGHNT and CDR2 YYREEE (reference sequence). This CDR3 is CASSFQGTGNTEAFF. The CDR3 coding sequence is TGTGCCAGCAGCTTTCAGGGGACAGGGAACACTGAAGCTTTCTTT.

This rearrangement joins TRBV15 to TRBJ2-7; perhaps TRBD2 as D (6 bases). CDR3 size: 12 residues. Germline V lookup: CDR1 LNHNV, CDR2 YYDKDF (reference sequence). V lost 8 bases to trimming and J lost 1 base, with 9 bases between them. CDR3 nucleotides: TGTGCCACCGCCGGGACTTCCTACGAGCAGTACTTC. Its translation is CATAGTSYEQYF.

This clone occurred a few times. This chain joins TRBV4-3 and TRBJ2-1; 9 positions match TRBD1. Trimming cost V 1 base and J 7 bases; bases outside gene matches: 8. CDR1 is LGHNA and CDR2 is YSLEER in the germline V gene. The CDR3 has 16 residues. The DNA for the CDR3 is TGCGCCAGCAGCCAAGTAACGGGACAGGGAGGGAATGAGCAGTTCTTC. Translated: CASSQVTGQGGNEQFF.

This clone was picked up a small number of times. The chain couples TRBV5-1 to TRBJ1-2, with 7 positions matching TRBD1. Per germline, CDR1 SGHRS and CDR2 YFSETQ. The V and J ends lost 3 bases and 3 bases, in that order; junction bases with no gene match: 2. This CDR3 is 13 amino acids long. CDR3 in DNA: TGCGCCAGCAGCTCCGGACAGGACTATGGCTACACCTTC. Its protein is CASSSGQDYGYTF.

The V call is TRBV7-2, the J call TRBJ2-7; D gene unclear. The CDR3 contains 15 residues. Trimming removed 0 bases at V and 3 bases at J, with 12 bases between. Germline V CDR1 and CDR2: SGHTA, FQGNSA. The CDR3 protein is CASSLAPGSFYEQYF. Written as DNA, the CDR3 is TGTGCCAGCAGCTTAGCCCCCGGTTCGTTCTACGAGCAGTACTTC.

The chain recombines TRBV6-5 with TRBJ2-3; 12 nucleotides match TRBD2. Germline loops: CDR1 MNHEY, CDR2 SVGAGI. The CDR3 loop spans 16 amino acids. V shed 4 bases and J 5 bases; nucleotides not matched to a gene: 7. In nucleotides, the CDR3 is TGTGCCAGCAGTTCCCCTAGCGGGGGGGCGAAAGATACGCAGTATTTT. This translates into CASSSPSGGAKDTQYF.

The chain has TRBV12-5 and TRBJ1-1, with D unclear. The CDR3 is 14 residues long. V lost 5 bases to trimming and J lost 5 bases, with 15 bases between them. Germline lookup yields CDR1 LGHNT and CDR2 FRNRAP. CDR3 in amino acids: CASGPLGSGTEAFF. In DNA form, the CDR3 reads TGTGCTAGTGGTCCCCTAGGATCCGGGACTGAAGCTTTCTTT.

The chain has TRBV5-1 and TRBJ1-2, with TRBD1 as a possible D gene (6 bases). In germline, CDR1 is SGHRS, CDR2 YFSETQ. CDR3 length: 12 amino acids. Trimming took 6 bases from V and 8 from J, leaving 14 bases between them. For the CDR3, the DNA is TGCGCCAGCACTACGGGACAAACGGGCTACACCTTC. The encoded protein is CASTTGQTGYTF. Based on the CDR3 plus reference TRBV5-1 and TRBJ1-2, the full variable domain is KAGVTQTPRYLIKTRGQQVTLSCSPISGHRSVSWYQQTPGQGLQFLFEYFSETQRNKGNFPGRFSGRQFSNSRSEMNVSTLELGDSALYLCASTTGQTGYTFGSGTRLTVV.

This chain uses TRBV10-3 with TRBJ2-1; 8 bases agree with TRBD1. The CDR3 is 12 residues long. Germline V CDR1 and CDR2: ENHRY, SYGVKD. The V and J ends lost 5 bases and 10 bases, in that order; junction bases with no gene match: 4. This chain's CDR3 is CAISQGAREQFF. CDR3 coding DNA: TGTGCCATCAGTCAGGGGGCGCGGGAGCAGTTCTTC.

J is TRBJ2-7 and V is TRBV27; D is possibly TRBD2 (7 bases). Germline V lookup: CDR1 MNHEY, CDR2 SMNVEV (reference sequence). Deletions cut 4 bases from V and 0 bases from J, with 10 bases between. CDR3 length: 14 amino acids. CDR3 coding DNA: TGTGCCAGCAGTTCGGGGGGCTCCTCCTACGAGCAGTACTTC. Amino acids: CASSSGGSSYEQYF.

V is TRBV30 and J is TRBJ2-6; unclear D gene. The CDR3 totals 16 residues. The germline gives CDR1 GTSNPN, CDR2 SVGIG (reference sequence). The V gene lost 0 bases and the J gene lost 4 bases, with 13 bases spanning the gap. CDR3 DNA sequence: TGTGCCTGGAGTGTTAGTGTCCTAGTGGGGGCCAACGTCCTGACTTTC. It yields the protein CAWSVSVLVGANVLTF. Variable domain in full (rest from reference TRBV30 and TRBJ2-6): SQTIHQWPATLVQPVGSPLSLECTVEGTSNPNLYWYRQAAGRGLQLLFYSVGIGQISSEVPQNLSASRPQDRQFILSSKKLLLSDSGFYLCAWSVSVLVGANVLTFGAGSRLTVL.

The genes are TRBV4-1 and TRBJ1-2; tentative D call: TRBD1 (5 bases). The CDR3 totals 14 residues. The germline V and J ends were trimmed by 0 bases and 8 bases, with 13 bases remaining between them. Germline loops: CDR1 MGHRA, CDR2 YSYEKL. The CDR3 DNA is TGCGCCAGCAGCCAAGATACAGGAAGACGCGGCTACACCTTC. Protein sequence: CASSQDTGRRGYTF.

This clone has at least ten counts. V gene TRBV5-1 combines with J gene TRBJ2-2, with D possibly matching TRBD1 (5 bases). Between the trimmed V and J ends, which lost 4 bases and 2 bases, there was a span of 18 bases. This CDR3 is built from 17 residues. Germline CDR1 and CDR2: SGHRS and YFSETQ. The CDR3 protein is CASSGTLRTSNTGELFF. CDR3 DNA: TGCGCCAGCAGCGGAACTTTGCGGACATCCAACACCGGGGAGCTGTTTTTT.

This chain uses TRBV4-1 with TRBJ1-6; D remains unclear. Deletions cut 2 bases from V and 9 bases from J, with 20 bases between. The CDR3 extends over 17 amino acids. Germline V gene lookup returns CDR1 MGHRA and CDR2 YSYEKL. The CDR3 nucleotides read TGCGCCAGCAGCCAATCCGCTCAGGCGGGGTTTGCTTCACCCCTCCACTTT. Its protein is CASSQSAQAGFASPLHF.

This clone was seen more than once but under ten times. V gene TRBV7-6 combines with J gene TRBJ1-1; tentatively, D is TRBD1 (6 bases). The germline V and J ends were trimmed by 4 bases and 8 bases, with 8 bases remaining between them. The CDR3 consists of 11 residues. Germline V gene sequence: CDR1 SGHVS, CDR2 FNYEAQ. CDR3 DNA sequence: TGTGCCAGCAGCTCCGGGACAGAAGCTTTCTTT. It yields the protein CASSSGTEAFF. The full variable domain, in which reference TRBV7-6 and TRBJ1-1 provide the parts outside the CDR3, is GAGVSQSPRYKVTKRGQDVALRCDPISGHVSLYWYRQALGQGPEFLTYFNYEAQQDKSGLPNDRFSAERPEGSISTLTIQRTEQRDSAMYRCASSSGTEAFFGQGTRLTVV.

The rearrangement joins TRBV2 to TRBJ2-5; 8 nucleotides line up with TRBD1. CDR1 and CDR2 (germline): SNHLY, FYNNEI. V was pared by 9 bases and J by 5 bases, with 11 bases of the junction left unmatched. The CDR3 has 14 amino acids. The CDR3 coding sequence is TGTGCCAGAAGCGGTGCAGGGGGCGTTGAGACCCAGTACTTC. This codes for CARSGAGGVETQYF.